The 30 T cell receptor beta chains given below trace back to one sample, sequenced in a study of T cells after posttransplantation cyclophosphamide. Libraries were prepared by immunoSEQ multiplex PCR; TCRdb keeps only in-frame clonotypes and omits some of them. This sample carries tens of thousands of clones and no singletons, and around 7% goes to the top ten. The sample consisted of PBMCs. The origin of the receptors is a woman aged 60-75 years in good health, CMV-negative, and a related stem cell transplant donor.

Ten or more counts support this clone. V usage is TRBV6-5 and J usage is TRBJ2-7, with 8 positions matching TRBD1. The CDR3 consists of 12 residues. Germline loops: CDR1 MNHEY, CDR2 SVGAGI. Trimming cost V 4 bases and J 7 bases; bases outside gene matches: 3. Here the CDR3 DNA reads TGTGCCAGCAGTTTAACAGGGGGGGAGCAGTACTTC. This translates into CASSLTGGEQYF.

The table lists this clone with a few counts. A far larger clone is only one base removed, so a read error is likely. Other DNA sequences in this specimen translate into the identical CDR3. The chain joins TRBV15 to TRBJ2-3; 9 bases map to TRBD1. V trimming: 0 bases; J trimming: 6 bases; junction bases outside the gene matches: 7. CDR1 and CDR2 from the germline V gene are LNHNV and YYDKDF (reference sequence). CDR3 length equals 16 residues. The CDR3, as DNA: TGTGCCACCAGCAGAGAGATGACAGGGGGACCGGATACGCAGTATTTT. This sequence encodes CATSREMTGGPDTQYF. The whole variable domain, filled in from reference TRBV15 and TRBJ2-3, reads DAMVIQNPRYQVTQFGKPVTLSCSQTLNHNVMYWYQQKSSQAPKLLFHYYDKDFNNEADTPDNFQSRRPNTSFCFLDIRSPGLGDTAMYLCATSREMTGGPDTQYFGPGTRLTVL.

This clone was observed many times. This chain joins TRBV18 and TRBJ2-1, with TRBD1 matching 8 bases. The V gene's germline CDR1 is KGHSH and CDR2 LQKENI. Trimming removed 1 base from V and 8 bases from J; junction bases left unmatched: 10. The CDR3 contains 16 residues. The chain's CDR3 is CASSPLPSGGGYEQFF. In DNA, the CDR3 is TGTGCCAGCTCACCACTCCCGTCAGGGGGCGGATATGAGCAGTTCTTC.

At least ten counts were recorded for this clone. The V call is TRBV19, the J call TRBJ1-4, with D unclear. V lost 3 bases to trimming and J lost 4 bases, with 9 bases between them. The CDR3 totals 14 residues. Germline values: CDR1 LNHDA, CDR2 SQIVND (reference sequence). CDR3 residues: CASSIRRSNEKLFF. Written as DNA, the CDR3 is TGTGCCAGTAGTATCCGGCGGAGTAATGAAAAACTGTTTTTT.

This clone occurred many times. The genes are TRBV6-6 and TRBJ1-5; 9 positions match TRBD1. The CDR3 is made up of 15 amino acids. Unmatched junction bases numbered 9, after V lost 6 bases and J lost 6 bases. The germline gives CDR1 MNHNY, CDR2 SVGAGI (reference sequence). The CDR3 DNA reads as TGTGCCAGCAGCCCCCGGGACAGGGATATTCAGCCCCAGCATTTT. Its protein product is CASSPRDRDIQPQHF.

This clone was seen at least ten times. This rearrangement joins TRBV19 to TRBJ1-2, with 10 nucleotides matching TRBD1. Unmatched junction bases numbered 13, after V lost 6 bases and J lost 0 bases. The CDR3 totals 18 residues. Germline lookup yields CDR1 LNHDA and CDR2 SQIVND (reference sequence). CDR3: CASSSYAGTGETNYGYTF. CDR3 nucleotide sequence: TGTGCCAGTAGCTCCTACGCCGGGACAGGGGAGACTAACTATGGCTACACCTTC.

This clone appeared many times. The chain recombines TRBV28 with TRBJ2-5; TRBD1 aligns across 7 bases. The junction had 10 bases not matched to a gene; V was cut back by 1 base and J by 2 bases. This CDR3 region has 17 residues. CDR1 and CDR2 from the germline V gene are MDHEN and SYDVKM. The CDR3 DNA is TGTGCCAGCAGTTTATTCCGTCTACCGGGACAGCAAGAGACCCAGTACTTC. This translates into CASSLFRLPGQQETQYF.

This clone appeared many times. This rearrangement joins TRBV27 to TRBJ2-3, with 9 bases fitting TRBD1. J lost 13 bases, V lost 4 bases, and 3 bases had no gene match. The CDR3 has 11 amino acids. CDR1 MNHEY and CDR2 SMNVEV come from the germline V gene (reference sequence). The CDR3 spells CASSWTGVEYF. In nucleotides, the CDR3 is TGTGCCAGCAGTTGGACAGGGGTAGAGTATTTT.

The chain couples TRBV28 to TRBJ2-5, with 15 bases identical to TRBD2. There are 17 residues in the CDR3. The junction had 8 bases not matched to a gene; V was cut back by 4 bases and J by 5 bases. Germline CDR1 MDHEN, CDR2 SYDVKM. The CDR3 DNA reads TGTGCCAGCAGTTCCAGGGGACTAGCGGGAGGCCCGGAGACCCAGTACTTC. It is translated as CASSSRGLAGGPETQYF.

The sample holds many counts of this clone. The gene calls are TRBV5-1 and TRBJ2-1, with D unclear. Germline CDR1 is SGHRS and CDR2 is YFSETQ. The V and J ends lost 5 bases and 4 bases respectively, with 4 bases between them. The CDR3 has 11 residues. The chain's CDR3 is CASSRYNEQFF. In DNA, the CDR3 is TGCGCCAGCAGTCGGTACAATGAGCAGTTCTTC.

This clone was recorded many times. The chain couples TRBV10-3 to TRBJ1-2; D perhaps matches TRBD1 (5 bases). The CDR3 length is 13 residues. V was clipped by 7 bases and J by 3 bases, with 12 bases between them. Germline V gene sequence: CDR1 ENHRY, CDR2 SYGVKD. The CDR3 bases are TGTGCCATCACTCCAGGGCTCCACTATGGCTACACCTTC. Translating gives CAITPGLHYGYTF.

In its sample, this clone was seen many times. The V gene is TRBV5-4, the J gene TRBJ2-1; 11 bases match TRBD2. The CDR3 has 15 amino acids. V gave up 4 bases and J gave up 4 bases; unmatched junction bases: 4. The V gene's germline CDR1 is SGHNT and CDR2 YYREEE (reference sequence). The DNA of the CDR3 is TGTGCCAGCAGCGACGGACTAGCGGGTTACAATGAGCAGTTCTTC. Translated, it gives CASSDGLAGYNEQFF.

This clone was observed many times. The chain is built from TRBV9 and TRBJ1-2; TRBD1 matches 7 bases. In germline, CDR1 is SGDLS, CDR2 YYNGEE. V shed 0 bases and J 8 bases; nucleotides not matched to a gene: 10. The CDR3 is 15 amino acids. CDR3 sequence (DNA): TGTGCCAGCAGCGTAGGTGGGGACAGCCATGGAGGCTACACCTTC. This codes for CASSVGGDSHGGYTF.

V and J are TRBV9 and TRBJ2-3; D is possibly TRBD2 (6 bases). This CDR3 spans 15 amino acids. The germline V gene encodes CDR1 SGDLS and CDR2 YYNGEE. Trimming took off 0 bases at V and 0 bases at J, with 8 bases between the two ends. The CDR3 here is CASSVVGGSTDTQYF. As DNA, the CDR3 is TGTGCCAGCAGCGTAGTCGGGGGTAGCACAGATACGCAGTATTTT.

This clone has ten or more counts. The genes are TRBV6-6 and TRBJ2-4; weak D call: TRBD2 (6 bases). Per germline, CDR1 MNHNY and CDR2 SVGAGI (reference sequence). Trimming took 3 bases from V and 0 from J, leaving 9 bases between them. The CDR3 is 15 amino acids. CDR3: CASSYSGVAKNIQYF. CDR3 nucleotide sequence: TGTGCCAGCAGTTATTCGGGGGTAGCCAAAAACATTCAGTACTTC.

This clone was counted many times. The chain joins TRBV9 to TRBJ2-1, with 7 bases matching TRBD1. The CDR3 has 15 amino acids. The germline gives CDR1 SGDLS, CDR2 YYNGEE. V dropped 0 bases and J dropped 6; count of bases not matched to a gene: 6. The CDR3 loop reads CASSVAGQTSNEQFF. As DNA, the CDR3 is TGTGCCAGCAGCGTAGCGGGACAGACCTCCAATGAGCAGTTCTTC.

This clone was seen many times. The chain employs TRBV6-5 and TRBJ2-7, with 9 positions matching TRBD1. Germline loops: CDR1 MNHEY, CDR2 SVGAGI. The CDR3 runs to 15 residues. After removal of 0 bases from V and 2 bases from J, the junction contained 2 bases not matched to a gene. CDR3 amino acids: CASSYSGTGTYEQYF. For the CDR3, the DNA is TGTGCCAGCAGTTACTCCGGGACAGGGACCTACGAGCAGTACTTC.

This clone was observed many times. The chain uses TRBV4-2 and TRBJ2-1; D may be TRBD1 (6 bases). Germline values: CDR1 LGHNA, CDR2 YNFKEQ. Trimming removed 0 bases at V and 7 bases at J, with 10 bases between. The CDR3 is 14 residues long. The CDR3 DNA is TGTGCCAGCAGCCAAGAAGGGCAGGGGAATGAGCAGTTCTTC. Translated: CASSQEGQGNEQFF.

This clone was detected many times. The J gene is TRBJ2-7, the V gene TRBV19, with D perhaps TRBD1 (5 bases). The CDR3 is 15 amino acids. The V end was cut by 2 bases, the J end by 0 bases, with 11 bases between. Looked up from germline, CDR1 is LNHDA and CDR2 is SQIVND (reference sequence). The CDR3 bases are TGTGCCAGTAGTATACGCTCAGGGTTCTCCTACGAGCAGTACTTC. This sequence encodes CASSIRSGFSYEQYF.

Ten or more counts support this clone. V gene TRBV7-3 combines with J gene TRBJ2-7; weak D call: TRBD2 (6 bases). The CDR3 has 15 amino acids. V gave up 6 bases and J gave up 0 bases, with 15 bases separating them. In germline, CDR1 is SGHTA, CDR2 FQGTGA. This CDR3 reads CASRPRDLSSYEQYF. In DNA form, the CDR3 reads TGTGCCAGCAGACCCCGGGACTTAAGCTCCTACGAGCAGTACTTC.

This clone occurred many times. The V and J genes are TRBV2 and TRBJ2-1, with 15 bases identical to TRBD2. Germline-derived CDR1 and CDR2 are SNHLY and FYNNEI. The J segment lost 9 bases and the V segment lost 5 bases, leaving 8 bases of the junction unmatched. The CDR3 sequence is 16 residues long. The CDR3 protein is CASSSGLAGGFGEQFF. CDR3 coding DNA: TGTGCCAGCAGTTCGGGACTAGCGGGAGGATTTGGTGAGCAGTTCTTC.

This clone was counted at least ten times. The chain carries TRBV27 and TRBJ2-2, with 10 bases lining up with TRBD2. Germline V gives CDR1 MNHEY, CDR2 SMNVEV (reference sequence). J gave up 1 base and V 6 bases, and 5 bases lay outside the gene matches. This CDR3 has 16 amino acids. The CDR3 nucleotides are TGTGCCAGCAGGATAGGACTAGCGGTGAACACCGGGGAGCTGTTTTTT. Translated, it gives CASRIGLAVNTGELFF.

This clone was detected ten times or more. The genes are TRBV4-1 and TRBJ2-4; D may be TRBD2 (6 bases). The CDR3 spans 14 residues. Germline-derived CDR1 and CDR2 are MGHRA and YSYEKL. V shed 4 bases and J shed 5 bases, with 12 bases lying between them. CDR3 protein: CASSPIGGENIQYF. DNA for the CDR3: TGCGCCAGCAGCCCGATCGGAGGGGAAAACATTCAGTACTTC.

This rearrangement joins TRBV7-9 to TRBJ2-2; TRBD1 aligns across 11 bases. Germline loops: CDR1 SEHNR, CDR2 FQNEAQ (reference sequence). After removal of 4 bases from V and 1 base from J, the junction contained 5 bases not matched to a gene. CDR3 length: 17 amino acids. The CDR3 region is CASSSRTGGENTGELFF. The CDR3 DNA is TGTGCCAGCAGCTCACGGACAGGGGGCGAGAACACCGGGGAGCTGTTTTTT.

This clone was seen repeatedly, ten times or more. V usage is TRBV19 and J usage is TRBJ1-2, with D uncertain. Trimming left V 1 base short and J 0 bases short, with 9 bases between. The CDR3 has 15 amino acids. The germline gives CDR1 LNHDA, CDR2 SQIVND (reference sequence). The CDR3 coding sequence is TGTGCCAGTAGTATAGCGGCAGGCCCTAACTATGGCTACACCTTC. This gives the protein CASSIAAGPNYGYTF.

Ten or more counts support this clone. The rearrangement joins TRBV10-3 to TRBJ1-2; maybe TRBD1 (6 bases). Looked up from germline, CDR1 is ENHRY and CDR2 is SYGVKD. This CDR3 is built from 14 residues. The germline V and J ends were trimmed by 1 base and 5 bases, with 11 bases remaining between them. The CDR3 loop is CAISELRQGYGYTF. The CDR3 nucleotides read TGTGCCATCAGTGAGTTACGGCAGGGGTATGGCTACACCTTC.

This clone was seen ten or more times. The chain joins TRBV29-1 to TRBJ2-2; TRBD2 aligns across 13 bases. V dropped 7 bases and J dropped 7; count of bases not matched to a gene: 6. The CDR3 has 14 amino acids. Per the germline V gene, CDR1 is SQVTM and CDR2 is ANQGSEA. The CDR3 region has the DNA TGCAGCGCCCGAGGACTAGCGGGAGACGGGGAGCTGTTTTTT. It yields the protein CSARGLAGDGELFF.

This clone has ten or more counts. This chain connects TRBV5-1 to TRBJ2-3, with a weak D call TRBD1 (6 bases). V dropped 0 bases and J dropped 2 bases, with 13 bases sitting between them. The CDR3 runs 16 residues. CDR1 SGHRS and CDR2 YFSETQ come from the germline V gene. The CDR3 sequence: CASSLDPTGTTDTQYF. The DNA for the CDR3 is TGCGCCAGCAGCTTGGATCCGACAGGTACCACAGATACGCAGTATTTT.

This clone is medium-sized within its sample. The V gene is TRBV19, the J gene TRBJ1-4; perhaps TRBD1 as D (5 bases). This CDR3 region has 14 residues. Germline lookup yields CDR1 LNHDA and CDR2 SQIVND (reference sequence). V lost 5 bases and J lost 8, with 15 bases in between. DNA for the CDR3: TGTGCCAGTAGTTCCTCAGGGTTGTCCGAAAAACTGTTTTTT. Amino acids: CASSSSGLSEKLFF.

This clone has ten or more counts. The gene calls are TRBV29-1 and TRBJ1-4; unclear D gene. V lost 7 bases to trimming and J lost 1 base, with 10 bases between them. CDR3 length equals 13 residues. Germline V gene data show CDR1 as SQVTM and CDR2 as ANQGSEA. For the CDR3, the DNA is TGCAGCGCGAGACGGGTAACTAATGAAAAACTGTTTTTT. Its protein is CSARRVTNEKLFF.